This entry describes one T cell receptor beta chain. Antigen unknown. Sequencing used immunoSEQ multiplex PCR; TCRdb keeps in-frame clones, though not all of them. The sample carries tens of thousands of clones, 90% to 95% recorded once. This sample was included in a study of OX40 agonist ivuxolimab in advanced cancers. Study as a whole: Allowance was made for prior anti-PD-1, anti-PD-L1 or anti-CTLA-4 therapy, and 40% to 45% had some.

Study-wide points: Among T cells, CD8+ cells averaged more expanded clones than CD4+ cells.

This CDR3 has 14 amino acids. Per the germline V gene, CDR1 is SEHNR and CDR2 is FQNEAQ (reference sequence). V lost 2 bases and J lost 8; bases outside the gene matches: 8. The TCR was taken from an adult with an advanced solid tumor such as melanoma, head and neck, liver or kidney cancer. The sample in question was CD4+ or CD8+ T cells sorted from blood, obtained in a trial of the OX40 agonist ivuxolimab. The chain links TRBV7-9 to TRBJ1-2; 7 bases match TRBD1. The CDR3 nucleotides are TGTGCCAGCAGCTTAAGGGACAGCCTTGGCGGCTACACCTTC. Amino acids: CASSLRDSLGGYTF.